Each of the 22 T cell receptor beta chains below was sequenced from the same sample in a study of T-cell reconstitution after alpha-beta-depleted transplantation in children. Preparation of the TCRbeta library used unique molecular identifiers. From the PCR reads, TCRdb called clonotypes with MiXCR, one entry per CDR3 protein. The sample lists fewer than 550,000 distinct CDR3 sequences, about 11% seen once, with roughly 5.1% in the top ten. This material consisted of PBMCs from the stem cell graft donor, taken from the stem cell graft. The receptors come from a human donor who donated a stem cell graft to a child with acute myeloid leukemia.

The V call is TRBV20-1, the J call TRBJ2-3; 8 positions agree with TRBD1. V was clipped by 3 bases and J by 4 bases; unmatched bases: 6. The germline gives CDR1 DFQATT, CDR2 SNEGSKA (reference sequence). This CDR3 spans 14 amino acids. In nucleotides, the CDR3 is TGCAGTGCTAGTTGGACAGGGATTCCAGATACGCAGTATTTT. Translating it yields CSASWTGIPDTQYF.

The chain couples TRBV11-2 to TRBJ1-5, with a tentative D call TRBD1 (5 bases). Per the germline V gene, CDR1 is SGHAT and CDR2 is FQNNGV. Trimming cost V 2 bases and J 3 bases, with 20 bases left between them. The CDR3 covers 18 residues. The CDR3: CASSLRGSLGAPNQPQHF. CDR3 DNA: TGTGCCAGCAGCTTACGGGGGTCTTTAGGGGCCCCCAATCAGCCCCAGCATTTT.

The genes are TRBV20-1 and TRBJ2-1; the D gene is possibly TRBD2 (6 bases). The germline V gene has CDR1 DFQATT and CDR2 SNEGSKA (reference sequence). The CDR3 is 13 amino acids. V lost 4 bases to trimming and J lost 8 bases, with 15 bases between them. CDR3 sequence (DNA): TGCAGTGCTATAAGGTGGGGGGTAGATGAGCAGTTCTTC. Protein sequence: CSAIRWGVDEQFF.

This clonotype was counted ten times or more. The chain uses TRBV20-1 and TRBJ1-4; 9 nucleotides match TRBD1. The CDR3 spans 14 residues. V lost 2 bases to trimming and J lost 7 bases; unmatched junction nucleotides: 5. Germline-derived CDR1 and CDR2 are DFQATT and SNEGSKA (reference sequence). CDR3 DNA sequence: TGCAGTGCTAGACAAGGGACAGGGTCTGAAAAACTGTTTTTT. Residues: CSARQGTGSEKLFF.

The CDR3 sequence is CATMNRGVGTQYF. DNA for the CDR3: TGTGCCACCATGAACAGGGGCGTGGGGACCCAGTACTTC. This chain connects TRBV12-3 or TRBV12-4 to TRBJ2-5; TRBD1 aligns across 7 bases. With V trimmed by 10 bases and J by 7 bases, 12 bases remained unmatched. The CDR3 spans 13 residues.

This clonotype has a handful of counts. The chain recombines TRBV12-3 or TRBV12-4 with TRBJ2-3, with 13 bases identical to TRBD2. With 1 base clipped from V and 1 base from J, the junction kept 2 bases outside the gene matches. The CDR3 is 17 amino acids. The CDR3 here is CASSLDTSGGGTDTQYF. The CDR3 DNA is TGTGCCAGCAGTTTAGATACTAGCGGGGGGGGCACAGATACGCAGTATTTT.

The sample holds many counts of this clonotype. The V and J genes are TRBV6-2 or TRBV6-3 and TRBJ2-7; TRBD2 matches at 13 bases. V lost 6 bases and J lost 2; bases outside the gene matches: 4. This CDR3 spans 15 amino acids. The V gene's germline CDR1 is MNHEY and CDR2 SVGEGT. CDR3 region: CASRHGLAGAYEQYF. The CDR3 coding sequence is TGTGCCAGCAGGCACGGACTAGCGGGAGCCTACGAGCAGTACTTC.

The CDR3 DNA reads TGTGCCAGCCGAGCCAGACAGGGGGCCCTCCAATGGACCGGGGAGCTGTTTTTT. This gives the protein CASRARQGALQWTGELFF. The gene calls are TRBV12-3 or TRBV12-4 and TRBJ2-2, with 10 bases lining up with TRBD1. The CDR3 contains 18 residues. J lost 5 bases, V lost 8 bases, and 17 bases had no gene match.

This clonotype occurred many times. This sequence joins TRBV18 and TRBJ2-5, with 7 bases fitting TRBD1. Germline V gene data show CDR1 as KGHSH and CDR2 as LQKENI. J was trimmed by 5 bases and V by 5 bases; bases with no gene match: 2. This CDR3 has 12 residues. CDR3 amino acids: CASSTRGETQYF. The CDR3 bases are TGTGCCAGCTCAACCAGGGGGGAGACCCAGTACTTC.

The chain links TRBV4-3 to TRBJ2-2, with D perhaps TRBD1 (6 bases). Trimming left V 0 bases short and J 0 bases short, with 20 bases between. CDR1 LGHNA and CDR2 YSLEER come from the germline V gene. The CDR3 covers 20 residues. The CDR3 DNA reads as TGCGCCAGCAGCCAAGATCTCCAGGGGCCAACAATCCCGAACACCGGGGAGCTGTTTTTT. It codes for CASSQDLQGPTIPNTGELFF.

This clonotype was found a few times. The J gene is TRBJ2-2, the V gene TRBV7-8; D remains ambiguous. From germline, CDR1 is SGHVS and CDR2 FQNEAQ. V dropped 5 bases and J dropped 4 bases, with 14 bases sitting between them. CDR3 length: 15 residues. The CDR3 is CASSPFGSGTGELFF. In DNA form, the CDR3 reads TGTGCCAGCAGCCCCTTCGGGTCTGGCACCGGGGAGCTGTTTTTT.

The V call is TRBV29-1, the J call TRBJ2-5, with a possible D match to TRBD2 (5 bases). Per the germline V gene, CDR1 is SQVTM and CDR2 is ANQGSEA. V was pared by 1 base and J by 5 bases, with 17 bases between. The CDR3 is made up of 15 amino acids. CDR3 loop: CSVEVPGGAWETQYF. DNA for the CDR3: TGCAGCGTTGAAGTCCCTGGAGGTGCTTGGGAGACCCAGTACTTC.

This clonotype was counted at least ten times. CDR3: CSVEPQSTDTQYF. In DNA, the CDR3 is TGCAGCGTTGAGCCCCAGAGCACAGATACGCAGTATTTT. This chain connects TRBV29-1 to TRBJ2-3; no definite D call. V was cut by 3 bases and J by 0 bases, with 7 bases left in between. Germline loops: CDR1 SQVTM, CDR2 ANQGSEA. The length of the CDR3 is 13 residues.

In this sample, this clonotype turned up a few times. The chain is built from TRBV6-2 or TRBV6-3 and TRBJ2-5; D may be TRBD2 (6 bases). Germline V CDR1 and CDR2: MNHEY, SVGEGT. With 5 bases removed from V and 2 bases from J, the gap between germline ends came to 15 bases. The CDR3 contains 15 residues. In DNA form, the CDR3 reads TGTGCCAGCAGTCCTCCTCGGGACTTTCAAGAGACCCAGTACTTC. This translates into CASSPPRDFQETQYF.

There are a few counts of this clonotype. V and J are TRBV4-1 and TRBJ2-2; tentative D call: TRBD2 (7 bases). The germline V gene has CDR1 MGHRA and CDR2 YSYEKL. V was pared by 3 bases and J by 8 bases, with 19 bases between. This CDR3 has 16 residues. This CDR3 reads CASSQASGTRRGELFF. Here the CDR3 DNA reads TGCGCCAGCAGCCAGGCCAGCGGGACACGCAGAGGGGAGCTGTTTTTT.

The CDR3 region is CASSTGQGILSNQPQHF. CDR3 in DNA: TGTGCCAGCAGCACGGGACAGGGGATTTTAAGCAATCAGCCCCAGCATTTT. The chain combines TRBV2 with TRBJ1-5; TRBD1 agrees at 10 bases. Trimming took 6 bases from V and 1 from J; bases not matched to a gene: 9. Germline assignment: CDR1 SNHLY and CDR2 FYNNEI. This CDR3 has 17 amino acids.

This clonotype was seen repeatedly, ten times or more. The chain couples TRBV2 to TRBJ2-6, with a possible D match to TRBD1 (6 bases). Germline V gene sequence: CDR1 SNHLY, CDR2 FYNNEI. Trimming took 6 bases from V and 2 from J, leaving 14 bases between them. The CDR3 has 16 residues. The CDR3 is CASRQNRVPGANVLTF. The CDR3 DNA is TGTGCCAGCAGACAAAACAGGGTACCTGGGGCCAACGTCCTGACTTTC.

The count of this clonotype is one. The rearrangement joins TRBV9 to TRBJ1-3, with a tentative D call TRBD1 (6 bases). V was cut by 2 bases and J by 0 bases, with 15 bases left in between. Germline CDR1 is SGDLS and CDR2 is YYNGEE. The CDR3 extends over 17 amino acids. DNA for the CDR3: TGTGCCAGCAGCGTCAGTAACAGGGTCCCCTCTGGAAACACCATATATTTT. Protein: CASSVSNRVPSGNTIYF.

CDR3 in DNA: TGTGCCAGCAGTTTAACTGCGGCCTTCTCCTACGAGCAGTACTTC. Its protein product is CASSLTAAFSYEQYF. The V call is TRBV27, the J call TRBJ2-7; D remains ambiguous. Trimming shortened V by 2 bases and J by 0 bases, and 11 bases separated the two germline ends. Germline CDR1 and CDR2: MNHEY and SMNVEV (reference sequence). The CDR3 covers 15 residues.

This clonotype was seen repeatedly, ten times or more. An end of the junction differs from the germline gene, which may be a read error. V is TRBV12-3 or TRBV12-4 and J is TRBJ2-1; D is uncertain. CDR3 length: 12 amino acids. The CDR3, as DNA: TGTGCCAGCAGTTTAGTCCAGGTTGAGAAGTTCTTC. Its protein product is CASSLVQVEKFF.

This clonotype has more than one count but fewer than ten. The chain couples TRBV20-1 to TRBJ2-1; 10 bases match TRBD2. CDR1 DFQATT and CDR2 SNEGSKA come from the germline V gene (reference sequence). This CDR3 has 15 residues. Trimming cost V 5 bases and J 3 bases; bases outside gene matches: 7. CDR3 DNA sequence: TGCAGTGCTCCCGAGACTAGCGGGTACTACAATGAGCAGTTCTTC. This codes for CSAPETSGYYNEQFF.

This clonotype was found a few times. The chain is built from TRBV6-8 and TRBJ2-1; TRBD2 matches at 11 bases. Unmatched junction bases numbered 10, after V lost 2 bases and J lost 4 bases. Germline V CDR1 and CDR2: MNHGY, SAAAGT. The CDR3 runs to 18 residues. The CDR3 region has the DNA TGTGCCAGCAGTTACGCAGGGACTAGCGGACACCTGTACAATGAGCAGTTCTTC. Its translation is CASSYAGTSGHLYNEQFF.